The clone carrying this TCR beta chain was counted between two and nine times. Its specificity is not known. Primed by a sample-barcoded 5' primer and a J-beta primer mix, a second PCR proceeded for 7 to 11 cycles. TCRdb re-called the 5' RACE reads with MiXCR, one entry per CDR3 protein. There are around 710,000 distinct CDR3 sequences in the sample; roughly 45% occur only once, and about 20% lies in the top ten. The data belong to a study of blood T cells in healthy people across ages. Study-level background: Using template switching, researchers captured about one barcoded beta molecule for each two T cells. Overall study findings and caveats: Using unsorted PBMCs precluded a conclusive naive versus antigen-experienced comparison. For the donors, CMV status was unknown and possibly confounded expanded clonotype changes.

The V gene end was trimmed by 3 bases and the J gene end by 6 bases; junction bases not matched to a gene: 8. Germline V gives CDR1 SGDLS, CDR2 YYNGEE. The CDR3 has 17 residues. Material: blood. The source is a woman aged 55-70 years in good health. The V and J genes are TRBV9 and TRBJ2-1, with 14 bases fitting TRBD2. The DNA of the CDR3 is TGTGCCAGCAGCGCTCACTCCGGGACTAGCGGGGGCAATGAGCAGTTCTTC. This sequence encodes CASSAHSGTSGGNEQFF.